The 3 T cell receptor beta chains below were found in one sample sequenced in a study of tumor-infiltrating lymphocytes in primary liver carcinoma. Total RNA amounting to 450 to 500 ng was the source from which TCR beta cDNA was made with a constant-region primer. Libraries of TCR beta came from three nested multiplex PCR rounds with slightly modified ARM-PCR. Amplification in the first two PCR rounds was performed using TRBV1-TRBV30 forward primers and a C-beta reverse primer for around 10 cycles each. Each CDR3 protein gets one entry after TCRdb re-called the multiplex PCR reads with MiXCR. This table has approximately 190,000 distinct CDR3 sequences, around four fifths appearing once. Extraction of RNA together with DNA used roughly 20-32 mg of unsorted bulk tissue. The sample comprised tumor tissue from primary liver carcinoma. The receptors come from a man in his forties with primary liver carcinoma and hepatitis B virus infection.

This clonotype was recorded many times. The gene calls are TRBV29-1 and TRBJ2-1; 14 bases map to TRBD2. The CDR3 contains 14 residues. CDR1 is SQVTM and CDR2 is ANQGSEA in the germline V gene. With V trimmed by 7 bases and J by 11 bases, 10 bases remained unmatched. The CDR3 nucleotides read TGCAGCGCCTATCTTGGGACTAGCGGGGGCCAGCAGTTCTTC. Its translation: CSAYLGTSGGQQFF.

CDR3 coding DNA: TGCAGCATCTCCGGAACTAGCGGTCGGAGAGATACGCAGTATTTT. This translates into CSISGTSGRRDTQYF. The V gene is TRBV29-1, the J gene TRBJ2-3, with 8 bases that match TRBD2. Germline V CDR1 and CDR2: SQVTM, ANQGSEA. The CDR3 is made up of 15 amino acids. The junction had 15 bases not matched to a gene; V was cut back by 8 bases and J by 5 bases.

With regard to this clonotype: The conserved closing phenylalanine or tryptophan is absent in this CDR3, likely reflecting a read error. Because the CDR3's place on the DNA is in doubt, the DNA is left out and the CDR3 is given as listed by TCRdb. This chain links TRBV12-3 or TRBV12-4 with TRBJ1-2; the table's D call, TRBD1, has no DNA check behind it. The CDR3 has 14 residues if both end residues are counted. The CDR3 region is CASSLRGVDYGYTL.